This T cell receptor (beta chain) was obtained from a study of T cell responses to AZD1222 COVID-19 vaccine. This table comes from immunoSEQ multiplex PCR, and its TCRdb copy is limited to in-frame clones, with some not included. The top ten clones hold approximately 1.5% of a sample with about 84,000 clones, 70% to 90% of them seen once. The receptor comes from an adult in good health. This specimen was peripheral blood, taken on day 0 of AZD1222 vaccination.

CDR3 in DNA: TGTGCCAGCAGCTTAGCAGGAGCTCTCTCCTACGAGCAGTACTTC. Its protein product is CASSLAGALSYEQYF. The chain joins TRBV11-2 to TRBJ2-7; no reliable D call. Trimming took off 1 base at V and 0 bases at J, with 10 bases between the two ends. The CDR3 covers 15 residues. In germline, CDR1 is SGHAT, CDR2 FQNNGV.